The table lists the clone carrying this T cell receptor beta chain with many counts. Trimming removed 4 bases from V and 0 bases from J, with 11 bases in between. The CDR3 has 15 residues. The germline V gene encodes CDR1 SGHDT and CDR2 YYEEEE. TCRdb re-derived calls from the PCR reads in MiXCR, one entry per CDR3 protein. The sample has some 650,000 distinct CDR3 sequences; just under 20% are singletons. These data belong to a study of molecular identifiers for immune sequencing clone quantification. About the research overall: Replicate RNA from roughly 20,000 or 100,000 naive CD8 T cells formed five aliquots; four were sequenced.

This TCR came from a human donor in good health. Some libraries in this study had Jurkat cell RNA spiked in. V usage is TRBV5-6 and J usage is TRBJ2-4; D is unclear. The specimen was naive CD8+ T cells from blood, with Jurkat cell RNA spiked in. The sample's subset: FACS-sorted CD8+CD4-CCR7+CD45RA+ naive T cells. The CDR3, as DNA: TGTGCCAGCAGCGGCCGGACCATAGCCAAAAACATTCAGTACTTC. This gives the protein CASSGRTIAKNIQYF. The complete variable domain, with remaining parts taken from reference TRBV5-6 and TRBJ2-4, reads DAGVTQSPTHLIKTRGQQVTLRCSPKSGHDTVSWYQQALGQGPQFIFQYYEEEERQRGNFPDRFSGHQFPNYSSELNVNALLLGDSALYLCASSGRTIAKNIQYFGAGTRLSVL.